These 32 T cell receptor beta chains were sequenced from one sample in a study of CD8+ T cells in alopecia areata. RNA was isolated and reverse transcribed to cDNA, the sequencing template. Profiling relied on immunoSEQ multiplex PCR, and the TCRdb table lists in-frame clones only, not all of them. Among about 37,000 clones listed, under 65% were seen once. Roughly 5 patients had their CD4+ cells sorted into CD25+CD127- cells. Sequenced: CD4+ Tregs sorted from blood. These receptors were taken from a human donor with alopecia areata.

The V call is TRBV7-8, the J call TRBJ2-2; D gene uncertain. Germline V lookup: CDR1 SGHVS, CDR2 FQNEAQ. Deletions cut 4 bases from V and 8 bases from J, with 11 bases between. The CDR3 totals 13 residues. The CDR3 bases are TGTGCCAGCAGCTCCTTCGTAGGGGGGGAGCTGTTTTTT. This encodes CASSSFVGGELFF.

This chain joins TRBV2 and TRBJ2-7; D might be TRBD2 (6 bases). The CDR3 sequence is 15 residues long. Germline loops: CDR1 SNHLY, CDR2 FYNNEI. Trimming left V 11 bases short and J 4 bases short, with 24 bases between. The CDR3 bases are TGTGCCTGCTCGAGGATGGCGGGAATTCTATACGAGCAGTACTTC. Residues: CACSRMAGILYEQYF.

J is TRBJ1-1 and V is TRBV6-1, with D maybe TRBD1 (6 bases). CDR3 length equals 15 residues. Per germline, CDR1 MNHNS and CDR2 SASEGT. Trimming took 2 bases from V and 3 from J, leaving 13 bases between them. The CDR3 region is CASSEPGGPYTEAFF. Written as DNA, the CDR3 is TGTGCCAGCAGTGAACCGGGGGGGCCGTACACTGAAGCTTTCTTT.

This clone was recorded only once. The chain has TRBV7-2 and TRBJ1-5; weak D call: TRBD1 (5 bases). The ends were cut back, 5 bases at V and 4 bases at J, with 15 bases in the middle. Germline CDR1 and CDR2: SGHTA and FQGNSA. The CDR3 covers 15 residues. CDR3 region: CASSPQTGPNQPQHF. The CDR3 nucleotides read TGTGCCAGCAGCCCACAGACGGGGCCTAATCAGCCCCAGCATTTT. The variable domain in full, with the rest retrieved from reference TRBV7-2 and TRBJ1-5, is GAGVSQSPSNKVTEKGKDVELRCDPISGHTALYWYRQSLGQGLEFLIYFQGNSAPDKSGLPSDRFSAERTGGSVSTLTIQRTQQEDSAVYLCASSPQTGPNQPQHFGDGTRLSIL.

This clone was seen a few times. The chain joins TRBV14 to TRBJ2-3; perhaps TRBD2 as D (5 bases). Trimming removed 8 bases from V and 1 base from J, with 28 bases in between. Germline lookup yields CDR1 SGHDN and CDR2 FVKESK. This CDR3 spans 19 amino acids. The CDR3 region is CASPKLGTGGPHGTDTQYF. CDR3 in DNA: TGTGCCAGCCCGAAATTAGGCACCGGCGGGCCTCATGGCACAGATACGCAGTATTTT.

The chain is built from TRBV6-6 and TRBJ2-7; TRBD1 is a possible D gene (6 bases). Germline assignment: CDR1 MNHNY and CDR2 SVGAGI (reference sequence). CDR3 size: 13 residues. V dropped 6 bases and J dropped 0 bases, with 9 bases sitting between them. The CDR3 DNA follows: TGTGCCAGCAGCCCGGGACACTCCTACGAGCAGTACTTC. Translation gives CASSPGHSYEQYF.

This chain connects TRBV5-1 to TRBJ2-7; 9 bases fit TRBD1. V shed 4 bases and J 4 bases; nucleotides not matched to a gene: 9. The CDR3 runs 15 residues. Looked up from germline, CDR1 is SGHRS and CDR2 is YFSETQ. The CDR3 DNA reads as TGCGCCAGCAGCCCAAGCCCGGACAGGGGTTACGAGCAGTACTTC. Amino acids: CASSPSPDRGYEQYF.

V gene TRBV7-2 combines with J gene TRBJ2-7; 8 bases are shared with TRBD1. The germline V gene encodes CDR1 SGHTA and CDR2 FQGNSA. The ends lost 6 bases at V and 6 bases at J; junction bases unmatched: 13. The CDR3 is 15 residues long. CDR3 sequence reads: CASRGQGQASIEQYF. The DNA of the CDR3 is TGTGCCAGCAGGGGCCAGGGACAGGCCTCAATCGAGCAGTACTTC.

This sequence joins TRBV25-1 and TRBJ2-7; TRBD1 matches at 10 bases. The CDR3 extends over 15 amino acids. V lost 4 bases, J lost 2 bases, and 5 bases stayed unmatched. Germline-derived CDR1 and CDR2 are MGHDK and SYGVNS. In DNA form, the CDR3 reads TGTGCCAGCAGTGCCCCCGGGACAGGGGCCTACGAGCAGTACTTC. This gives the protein CASSAPGTGAYEQYF.

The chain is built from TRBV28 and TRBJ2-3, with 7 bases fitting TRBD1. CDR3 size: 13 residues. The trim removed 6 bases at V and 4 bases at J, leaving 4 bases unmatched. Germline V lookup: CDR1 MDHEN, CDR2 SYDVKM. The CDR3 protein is CASSRQGADTQYF. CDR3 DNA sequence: TGTGCCAGCAGCCGACAGGGCGCAGATACGCAGTATTTT.

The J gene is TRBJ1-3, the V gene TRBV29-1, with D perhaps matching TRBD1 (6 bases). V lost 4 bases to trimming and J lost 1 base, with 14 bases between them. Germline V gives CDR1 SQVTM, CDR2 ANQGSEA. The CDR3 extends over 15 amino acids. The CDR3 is CSVGSGALSGNTIYF. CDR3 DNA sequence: TGCAGCGTTGGGTCAGGGGCGCTTTCTGGAAACACCATATATTTT.

DNA for the CDR3: TGTGCCAGCAGCTCGGTACAAGAGACCCAGTACTTC. This codes for CASSSVQETQYF. The rearrangement links TRBV7-6 to TRBJ2-5, with D unclear. Germline V gene lookup returns CDR1 SGHVS and CDR2 FNYEAQ. The length of the CDR3 is 12 residues. V was trimmed by 4 bases and J by 2 bases, leaving 5 bases between them. Using reference TRBV7-6 and TRBJ2-5 for the parts outside the CDR3, the full variable domain is GAGVSQSPRYKVTKRGQDVALRCDPISGHVSLYWYRQALGQGPEFLTYFNYEAQQDKSGLPNDRFSAERPEGSISTLTIQRTEQRDSAMYRCASSSVQETQYFGPGTRLLVL.

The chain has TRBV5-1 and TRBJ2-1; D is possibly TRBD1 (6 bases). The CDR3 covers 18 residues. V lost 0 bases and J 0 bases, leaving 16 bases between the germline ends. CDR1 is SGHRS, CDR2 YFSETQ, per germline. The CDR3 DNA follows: TGCGCCAGCAGCTTGGTGATCAGACAGGTTTCCTCCTACAATGAGCAGTTCTTC. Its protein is CASSLVIRQVSSYNEQFF. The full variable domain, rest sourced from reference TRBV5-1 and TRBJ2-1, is KAGVTQTPRYLIKTRGQQVTLSCSPISGHRSVSWYQQTPGQGLQFLFEYFSETQRNKGNFPGRFSGRQFSNSRSEMNVSTLELGDSALYLCASSLVIRQVSSYNEQFFGPGTRLTVL.

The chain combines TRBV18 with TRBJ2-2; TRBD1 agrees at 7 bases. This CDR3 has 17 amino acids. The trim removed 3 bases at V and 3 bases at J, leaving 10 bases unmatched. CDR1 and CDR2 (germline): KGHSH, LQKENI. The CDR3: CASSPFPGQRDTGELFF. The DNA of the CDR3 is TGTGCCAGCTCACCTTTTCCGGGACAGCGAGACACCGGGGAGCTGTTTTTT.

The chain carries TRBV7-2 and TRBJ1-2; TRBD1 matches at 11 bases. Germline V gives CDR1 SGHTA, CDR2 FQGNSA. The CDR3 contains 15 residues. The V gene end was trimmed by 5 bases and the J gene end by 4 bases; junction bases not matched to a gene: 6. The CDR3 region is CASSPLGQGGYGYTF. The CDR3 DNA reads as TGTGCCAGCAGCCCCCTGGGACAGGGGGGCTATGGCTACACCTTC.

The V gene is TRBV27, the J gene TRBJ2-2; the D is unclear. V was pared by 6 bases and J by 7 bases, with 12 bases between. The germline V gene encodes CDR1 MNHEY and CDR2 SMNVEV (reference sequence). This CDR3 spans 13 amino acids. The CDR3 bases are TGTGCCAGCAGCTTAAGGTGGGGCGGGGAGCTGTTTTTT. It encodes CASSLRWGGELFF.

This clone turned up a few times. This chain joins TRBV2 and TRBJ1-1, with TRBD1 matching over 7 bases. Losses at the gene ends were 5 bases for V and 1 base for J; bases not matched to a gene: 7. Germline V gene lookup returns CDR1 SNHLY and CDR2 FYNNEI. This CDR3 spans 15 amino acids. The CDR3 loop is CASSHRTGGNTEAFF. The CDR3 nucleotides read TGTGCCAGCAGTCACCGGACAGGCGGGAACACTGAAGCTTTCTTT. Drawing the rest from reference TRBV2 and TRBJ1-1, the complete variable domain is EPEVTQTPSHQVTQMGQEVILRCVPISNHLYFYWYRQILGQKVEFLVSFYNNEISEKSEIFDDQFSVERPDGSNFTLKIRSTKLEDSAMYFCASSHRTGGNTEAFFGQGTRLTVV.

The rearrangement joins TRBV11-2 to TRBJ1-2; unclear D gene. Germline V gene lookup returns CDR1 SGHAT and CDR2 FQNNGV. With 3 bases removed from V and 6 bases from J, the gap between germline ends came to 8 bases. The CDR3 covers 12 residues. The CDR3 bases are TGTGCCAGCAGCTTCGAAGGGAATGGCTACACCTTC. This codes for CASSFEGNGYTF.

This CDR3 reads CASSRQGLAVYEQYF. CDR3 in DNA: TGTGCCAGCAGCCGACAGGGACTAGCGGTCTACGAGCAGTACTTC. The chain carries TRBV7-2 and TRBJ2-7, with 11 positions matching TRBD2. Germline V gene sequence: CDR1 SGHTA, CDR2 FQGNSA. The V segment lost 5 bases and the J segment 3 bases; nucleotides outside the gene matches: 6. This CDR3 spans 15 amino acids.

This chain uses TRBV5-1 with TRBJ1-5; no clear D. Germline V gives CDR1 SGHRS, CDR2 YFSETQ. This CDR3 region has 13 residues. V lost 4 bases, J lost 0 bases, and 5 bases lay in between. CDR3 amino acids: CASSLNSNQPQHF. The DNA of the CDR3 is TGCGCCAGCAGCCTTAATAGCAATCAGCCCCAGCATTTT.

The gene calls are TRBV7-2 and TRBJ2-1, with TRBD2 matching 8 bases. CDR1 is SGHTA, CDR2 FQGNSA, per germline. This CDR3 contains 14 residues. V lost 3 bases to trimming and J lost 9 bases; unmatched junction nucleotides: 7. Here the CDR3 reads CASSFERGKFEQFF. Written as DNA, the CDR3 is TGTGCCAGCAGCTTTGAGCGGGGGAAGTTTGAGCAGTTCTTC.

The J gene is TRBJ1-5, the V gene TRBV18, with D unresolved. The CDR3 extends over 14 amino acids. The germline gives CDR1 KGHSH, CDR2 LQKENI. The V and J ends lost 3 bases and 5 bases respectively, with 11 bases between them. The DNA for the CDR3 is TGTGCCAGCTCACCGGATGGGTCTTATCAGCCCCAGCATTTT. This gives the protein CASSPDGSYQPQHF.

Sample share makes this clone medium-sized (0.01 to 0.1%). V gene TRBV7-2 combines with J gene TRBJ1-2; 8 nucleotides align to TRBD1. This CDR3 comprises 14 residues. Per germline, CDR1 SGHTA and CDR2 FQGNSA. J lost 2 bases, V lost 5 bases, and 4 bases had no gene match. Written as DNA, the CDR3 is TGTGCCAGCAGCCCAAGACAGGGGAACTATGGCTACACCTTC. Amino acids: CASSPRQGNYGYTF.

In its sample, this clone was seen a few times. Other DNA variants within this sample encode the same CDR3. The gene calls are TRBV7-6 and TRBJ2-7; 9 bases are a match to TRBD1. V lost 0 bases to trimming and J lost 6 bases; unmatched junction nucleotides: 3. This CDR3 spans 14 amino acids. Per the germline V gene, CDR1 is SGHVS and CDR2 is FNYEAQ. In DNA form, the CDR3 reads TGTGCCAGCAGCTTAGCGGGACAGGGAACCGAGCAGTACTTC. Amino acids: CASSLAGQGTEQYF.

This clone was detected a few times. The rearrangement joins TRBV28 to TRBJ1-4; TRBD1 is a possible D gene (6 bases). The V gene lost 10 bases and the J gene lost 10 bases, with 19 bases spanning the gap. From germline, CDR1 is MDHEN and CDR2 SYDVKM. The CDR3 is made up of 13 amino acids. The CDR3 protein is CATEGHRGLKLFF. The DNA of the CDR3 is TGTGCCACCGAGGGACACCGCGGTCTAAAACTGTTTTTT.

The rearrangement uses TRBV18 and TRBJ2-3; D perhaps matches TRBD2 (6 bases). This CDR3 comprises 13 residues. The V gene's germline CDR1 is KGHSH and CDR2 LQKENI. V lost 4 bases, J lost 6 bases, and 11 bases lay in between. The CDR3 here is CASSREETDTQYF. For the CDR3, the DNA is TGTGCCAGCTCACGGGAGGAGACCGATACGCAGTATTTT.

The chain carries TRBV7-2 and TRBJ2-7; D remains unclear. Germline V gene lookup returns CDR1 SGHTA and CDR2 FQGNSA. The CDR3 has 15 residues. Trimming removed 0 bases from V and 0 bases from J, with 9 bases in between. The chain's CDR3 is CASSLALYGSYEQYF. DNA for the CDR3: TGTGCCAGCAGCTTAGCGCTCTACGGCTCCTACGAGCAGTACTTC.

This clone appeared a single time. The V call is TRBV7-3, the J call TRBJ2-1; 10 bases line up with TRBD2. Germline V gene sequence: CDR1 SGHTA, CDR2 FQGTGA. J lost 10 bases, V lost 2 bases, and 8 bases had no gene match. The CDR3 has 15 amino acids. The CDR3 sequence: CASSLQREGLGEQFF. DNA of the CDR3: TGTGCCAGCAGCTTACAGCGGGAGGGCCTCGGAGAGCAGTTCTTC.

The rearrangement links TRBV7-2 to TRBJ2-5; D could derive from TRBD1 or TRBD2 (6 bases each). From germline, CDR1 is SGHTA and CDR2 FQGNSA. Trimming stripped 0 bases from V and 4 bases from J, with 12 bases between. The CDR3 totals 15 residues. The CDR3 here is CASSLAGGGGETQYF. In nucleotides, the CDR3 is TGTGCCAGCAGCTTAGCAGGGGGAGGAGGAGAGACCCAGTACTTC.

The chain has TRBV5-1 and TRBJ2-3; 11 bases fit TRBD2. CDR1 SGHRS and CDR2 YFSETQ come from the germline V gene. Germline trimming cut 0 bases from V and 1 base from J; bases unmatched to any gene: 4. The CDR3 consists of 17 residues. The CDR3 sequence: CASSLGLAGSGTDTQYF. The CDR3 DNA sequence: TGCGCCAGCAGCTTGGGACTAGCGGGGTCGGGCACAGATACGCAGTATTTT.

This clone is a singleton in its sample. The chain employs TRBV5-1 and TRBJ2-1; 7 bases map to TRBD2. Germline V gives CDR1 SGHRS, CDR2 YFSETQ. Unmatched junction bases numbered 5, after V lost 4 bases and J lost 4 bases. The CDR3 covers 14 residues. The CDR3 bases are TGCGCCAGCAGCGTGCGGGACTATTACAATGAGCAGTTCTTC. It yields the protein CASSVRDYYNEQFF.

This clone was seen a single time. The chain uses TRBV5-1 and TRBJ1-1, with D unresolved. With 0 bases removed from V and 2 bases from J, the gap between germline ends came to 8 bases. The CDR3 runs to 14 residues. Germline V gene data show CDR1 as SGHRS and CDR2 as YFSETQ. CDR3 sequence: CASSLEGINTEAFF. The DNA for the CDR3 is TGCGCCAGCAGCTTGGAGGGCATAAACACTGAAGCTTTCTTT. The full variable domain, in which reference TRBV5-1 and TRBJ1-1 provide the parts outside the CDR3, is KAGVTQTPRYLIKTRGQQVTLSCSPISGHRSVSWYQQTPGQGLQFLFEYFSETQRNKGNFPGRFSGRQFSNSRSEMNVSTLELGDSALYLCASSLEGINTEAFFGQGTRLTVV.